This entry features one T cell receptor beta chain sequence. What it binds is unknown. Germline V gene sequence: CDR1 SGHRS, CDR2 YFSETQ. The CDR3 covers 14 residues. Trimming cost V 4 bases and J 4 bases, with 15 bases left between them. Uncontrolled infection, other autoimmune disease, pregnancy and lactation each barred patients from inclusion. Every diagnosis used clinical symptoms, serum thyroxine and TRAb, thyroid ultrasound and orbital computed tomography. PBMCs were derived from around 10 ml fresh peripheral blood. This sample stems from a study of T cells in Graves' hyperthyroidism and ophthalmopathy. There were TCR beta CDR3 regions amplified from RNA transcripts. A first-round RT-PCR of the TCR CDR3 used the HTBI primer set. Each CDR3 protein gets one entry after TCRdb re-called the multiplex PCR reads with MiXCR. The table records about 520,000 distinct CDR3 sequences, around a quarter of them present only once.

Study conclusions and caveats: Most expanded thyroid clonotypes above 0.001 also appeared in blood.

The clonotype was recovered from a woman aged 25-40 years with Graves' ophthalmopathy. The chain recombines TRBV5-1 with TRBJ2-7; D call uncertain. The sample taken for sequencing was blood. CDR3 region: CASSRGPAGYEQYF. The DNA of the CDR3 is TGCGCCAGCAGCCGCGGCCCCGCCGGTTACGAGCAGTACTTC.